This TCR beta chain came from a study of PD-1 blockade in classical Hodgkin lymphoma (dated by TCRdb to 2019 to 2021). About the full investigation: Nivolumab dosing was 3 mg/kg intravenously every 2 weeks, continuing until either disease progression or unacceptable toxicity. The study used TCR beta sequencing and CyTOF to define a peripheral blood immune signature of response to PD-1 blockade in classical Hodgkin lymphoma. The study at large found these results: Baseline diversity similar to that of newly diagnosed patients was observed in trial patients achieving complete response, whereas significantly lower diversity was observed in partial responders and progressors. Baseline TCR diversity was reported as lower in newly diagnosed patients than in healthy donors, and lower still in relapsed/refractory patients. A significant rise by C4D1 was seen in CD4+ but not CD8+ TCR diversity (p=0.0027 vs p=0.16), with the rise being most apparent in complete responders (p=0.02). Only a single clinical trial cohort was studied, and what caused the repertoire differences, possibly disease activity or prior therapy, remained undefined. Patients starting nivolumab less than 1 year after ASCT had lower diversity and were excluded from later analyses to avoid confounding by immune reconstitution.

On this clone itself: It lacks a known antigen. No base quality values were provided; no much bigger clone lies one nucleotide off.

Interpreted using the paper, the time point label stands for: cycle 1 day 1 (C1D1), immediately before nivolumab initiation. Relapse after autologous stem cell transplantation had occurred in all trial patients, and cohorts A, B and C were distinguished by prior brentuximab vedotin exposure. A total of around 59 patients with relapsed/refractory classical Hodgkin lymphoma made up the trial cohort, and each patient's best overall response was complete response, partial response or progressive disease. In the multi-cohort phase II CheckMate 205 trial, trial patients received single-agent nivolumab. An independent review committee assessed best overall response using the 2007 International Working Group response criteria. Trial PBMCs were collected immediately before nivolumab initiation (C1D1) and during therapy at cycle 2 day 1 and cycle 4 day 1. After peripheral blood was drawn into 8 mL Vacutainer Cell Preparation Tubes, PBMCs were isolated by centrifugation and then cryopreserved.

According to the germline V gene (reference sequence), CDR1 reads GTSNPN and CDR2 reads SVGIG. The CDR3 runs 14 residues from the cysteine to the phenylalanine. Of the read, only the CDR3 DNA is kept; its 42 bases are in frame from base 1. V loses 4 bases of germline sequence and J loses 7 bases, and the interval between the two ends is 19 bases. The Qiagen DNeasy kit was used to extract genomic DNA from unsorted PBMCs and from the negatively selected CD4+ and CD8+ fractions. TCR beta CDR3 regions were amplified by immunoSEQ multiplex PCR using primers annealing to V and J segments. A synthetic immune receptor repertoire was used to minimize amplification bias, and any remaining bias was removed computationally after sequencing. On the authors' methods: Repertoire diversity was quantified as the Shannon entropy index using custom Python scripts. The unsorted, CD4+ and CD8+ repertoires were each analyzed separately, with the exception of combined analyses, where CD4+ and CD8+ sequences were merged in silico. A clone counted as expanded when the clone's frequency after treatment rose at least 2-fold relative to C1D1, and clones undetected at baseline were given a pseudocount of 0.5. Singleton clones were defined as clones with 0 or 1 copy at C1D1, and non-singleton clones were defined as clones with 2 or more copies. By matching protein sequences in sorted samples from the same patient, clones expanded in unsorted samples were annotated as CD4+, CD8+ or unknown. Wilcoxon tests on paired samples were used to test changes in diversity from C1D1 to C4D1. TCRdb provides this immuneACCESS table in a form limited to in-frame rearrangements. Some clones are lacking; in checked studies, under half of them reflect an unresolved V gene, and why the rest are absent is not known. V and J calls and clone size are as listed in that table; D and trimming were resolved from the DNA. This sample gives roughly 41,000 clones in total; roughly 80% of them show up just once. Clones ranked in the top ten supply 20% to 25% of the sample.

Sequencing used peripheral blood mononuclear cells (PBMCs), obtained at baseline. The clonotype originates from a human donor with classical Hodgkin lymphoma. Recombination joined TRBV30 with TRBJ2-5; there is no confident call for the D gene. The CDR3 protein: CAWTPFGILGTQYF. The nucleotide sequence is TGTGCCTGGACCCCCTTTGGGATTTTAGGGACCCAGTACTTC.